This T cell receptor beta chain was obtained from a study of blood T cell repertoires in COVID-19. The germline CDR1 and CDR2 sequences are SGHAT and FQNNGV. The CDR3 contains 13 residues. Trimming removed 5 bases from V and 3 bases from J; junction bases left unmatched: 3. Profiled with immunoSEQ multiplex PCR; TCRdb holds only in-frame clones, not every one. The sample includes about 170,000 clones, 70% to 90% of them seen just once. The receptor comes from a woman aged 80 or older with COVID-19, enrolled during active disease. Sequenced input: peripheral blood. V is TRBV11-2 and J is TRBJ2-7, with 8 bases identical to TRBD1. The CDR3 nucleotides are TGTGCCAGCAGCCTCGGGACAGGCTACGAGCAGTACTTC. Protein sequence: CASSLGTGYEQYF.